The 5 T cell receptor beta chains below were found in one sample sequenced in a study of OX40 agonist ivuxolimab in advanced cancers. Here immunoSEQ multiplex PCR was the method, and the copy in TCRdb shows in-frame clones only, minus some. Of some 45,000 clones in the sample, around 92% were seen once. Specimen: CD4+ or CD8+ T cells sorted from blood, collected in a trial of the OX40 agonist ivuxolimab. These receptors all come from an adult with an advanced solid tumor such as melanoma, head and neck, liver or kidney cancer.

This chain uses TRBV27 with TRBJ1-2, with 11 bases aligning to TRBD1. CDR3 length: 15 residues. Looked up from germline, CDR1 is MNHEY and CDR2 is SMNVEV (reference sequence). Trimming cost V 7 bases and J 6 bases; bases outside gene matches: 10. CDR3 sequence (DNA): TGTGCCAGCACCCCTATAGGACAGGGGGCTGATGGCTACACCTTC. Translating gives CASTPIGQGADGYTF.

The V call is TRBV2, the J call TRBJ1-1, with 7 bases lining up with TRBD1. The CDR3 is 18 amino acids. The J segment lost 2 bases and the V segment lost 3 bases, leaving 15 bases of the junction unmatched. Germline V gives CDR1 SNHLY, CDR2 FYNNEI. The CDR3 spells CASSELGGRSFDNTEAFF. The DNA of the CDR3 is TGTGCCAGCAGTGAGTTAGGGGGCCGGAGCTTTGATAACACTGAAGCTTTCTTT.

This sequence joins TRBV27 and TRBJ1-2; D gene uncertain. The V end was cut by 0 bases, the J end by 5 bases, with 7 bases between. Germline CDR1 is MNHEY and CDR2 is SMNVEV (reference sequence). This CDR3 is 13 amino acids long. This CDR3 reads CASSLSAAYGYTF. CDR3 coding DNA: TGTGCCAGCAGTTTATCGGCAGCTTATGGCTACACCTTC.

The genes are TRBV2 and TRBJ2-2; 15 nucleotides agree with TRBD2. The CDR3 totals 18 residues. The trim removed 5 bases at V and 7 bases at J, leaving 11 bases unmatched. Germline V lookup: CDR1 SNHLY, CDR2 FYNNEI. The CDR3 region has the DNA TGTGCCAGCAGTCTAGGACTAGCGGGAGGGCCTAAGGGCGGGGAGCTGTTTTTT. Translated: CASSLGLAGGPKGGELFF.

The chain joins TRBV27 to TRBJ2-2; the D is unclear. With 3 bases removed from V and 4 bases from J, the gap between germline ends came to 9 bases. The CDR3 loop spans 14 amino acids. Germline V gene lookup returns CDR1 MNHEY and CDR2 SMNVEV (reference sequence). CDR3: CASSFSRSTGELFF. The CDR3 region has the DNA TGTGCCAGCAGTTTTTCTCGGAGCACCGGGGAGCTGTTTTTT.